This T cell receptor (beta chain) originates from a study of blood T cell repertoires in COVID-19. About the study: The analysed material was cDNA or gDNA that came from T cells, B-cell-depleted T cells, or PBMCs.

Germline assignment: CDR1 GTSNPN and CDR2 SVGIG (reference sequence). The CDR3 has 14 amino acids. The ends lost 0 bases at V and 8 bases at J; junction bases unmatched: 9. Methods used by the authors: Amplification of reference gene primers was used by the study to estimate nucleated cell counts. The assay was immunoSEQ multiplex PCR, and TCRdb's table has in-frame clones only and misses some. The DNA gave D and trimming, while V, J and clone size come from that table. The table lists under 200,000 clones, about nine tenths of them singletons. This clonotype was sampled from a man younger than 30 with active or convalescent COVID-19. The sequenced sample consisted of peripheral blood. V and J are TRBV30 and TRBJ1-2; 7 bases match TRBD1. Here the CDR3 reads CAWSVLSSGGGYTF. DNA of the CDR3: TGTGCCTGGAGTGTACTCTCGTCAGGGGGAGGCTACACCTTC.